This T cell receptor beta chain derives from a study of blood T cell repertoires in COVID-19. There are 14 residues in the CDR3. The V gene's germline CDR1 is SNHLY and CDR2 FYNNEI. Trimming took 0 bases from V and 2 from J, leaving 7 bases between them. The repertoire was sequenced with immunoSEQ multiplex PCR; TCRdb's copy has only in-frame clones and lacks some. Of fewer than 250,000 clones in the sample, around 90% were seen once. This receptor was taken from a man under 40 who had been exposed to COVID-19. The chain employs TRBV2 and TRBJ1-2, with D perhaps TRBD1 (5 bases). The sequencing sample was made of PBMCs or T cells enriched from blood (not recorded which). The CDR3 DNA reads as TGTGCCAGCAGTGAAGCGGGGCAGAACTATGGCTACACCTTC. This gives the protein CASSEAGQNYGYTF.